The 21 T cell receptor beta chains presented below share a single source sample, sequenced in a study of cytomegalovirus exposure and HLA in healthy donors. TCRdb keeps only in-frame clones here, not all; method: immunoSEQ multiplex PCR. The table lists around 60,000 clones, almost 97% of them singletons. The material sequenced was PBMCs. These receptors originate from a young woman in good health and CMV-seronegative.

V and J are TRBV7-3 and TRBJ2-3; the D gene is possibly TRBD1 (8 bases). Germline loops: CDR1 SGHTA, CDR2 FQGTGA. Trimming shortened V by 5 bases and J by 6 bases, and 18 bases separated the two germline ends. This CDR3 is built from 15 residues. The CDR3 DNA is TGTGCCAGCAGCCACAGGGGGGGAGACTCCGATACGCAGTATTTT. It is translated as CASSHRGGDSDTQYF.

The V and J genes are TRBV6-5 and TRBJ1-1; no reliable D call. The CDR3 has 15 amino acids. The ends were cut back, 0 bases at V and 0 bases at J, with 8 bases in the middle. CDR1 MNHEY and CDR2 SVGAGI come from the germline V gene. The CDR3 protein is CASSYSAGMNTEAFF. The CDR3 region has the DNA TGTGCCAGCAGTTACTCGGCGGGAATGAACACTGAAGCTTTCTTT.

The V and J genes are TRBV30 and TRBJ1-1; TRBD1 matches 11 bases. This CDR3 contains 14 residues. Germline trimming cut 4 bases from V and 7 bases from J; bases unmatched to any gene: 8. Germline loops: CDR1 GTSNPN, CDR2 SVGIG (reference sequence). CDR3 in amino acids: CAWTSDRGQREAFF. CDR3 DNA: TGTGCCTGGACCTCGGACAGGGGGCAGCGTGAAGCTTTCTTT.

J is TRBJ2-7 and V is TRBV7-6, with TRBD1 as a possible D gene (5 bases). V lost 5 bases, J lost 4 bases, and 12 bases lay in between. The CDR3 has 13 amino acids. In germline, CDR1 is SGHVS, CDR2 FNYEAQ. Here the CDR3 DNA reads TGTGCCAGCAGCCCCCGACAGTTGTACGAGCAGTACTTC. It is translated as CASSPRQLYEQYF.

This chain links TRBV7-9 with TRBJ2-1, with 7 bases identical to TRBD1. The trim removed 5 bases at V and 8 bases at J, leaving 12 bases unmatched. CDR3 size: 15 residues. Per germline, CDR1 SEHNR and CDR2 FQNEAQ (reference sequence). This CDR3 reads CASSQDRAAVDEQFF. The CDR3 DNA is TGTGCCAGCAGCCAAGACAGGGCGGCAGTCGATGAGCAGTTCTTC.

V is TRBV28 and J is TRBJ2-7; 11 positions agree with TRBD1. The CDR3 consists of 17 residues. Germline V gives CDR1 MDHEN, CDR2 SYDVKM. V shed 1 base, J shed 2 bases, and the junction held 7 bases outside the gene matches. CDR3 nucleotide sequence: TGTGCCAGCAGTTTATCCCCAGGGACAGGGGGAGCCTACGAGCAGTACTTC. It translates to CASSLSPGTGGAYEQYF.

The rearrangement joins TRBV10-3 to TRBJ2-1; TRBD2 is a possible D gene (6 bases). The ends were cut back, 7 bases at V and 9 bases at J, with 13 bases in the middle. CDR1 and CDR2 from the germline V gene are ENHRY and SYGVKD. The CDR3 spans 12 residues. In nucleotides, the CDR3 is TGTGCCATCACGGGAGCGGCCAGTGAGCAGTTCTTC. Translated, it gives CAITGAASEQFF.

The chain combines TRBV7-3 with TRBJ2-1, with D possibly matching TRBD2 (5 bases). CDR1 SGHTA and CDR2 FQGTGA come from the germline V gene. The CDR3 totals 15 residues. Trimming removed 2 bases from V and 2 bases from J, with 10 bases in between. CDR3 DNA sequence: TGTGCCAGCAGCTTAGGGAGCCCCACCTACAATGAGCAGTTCTTC. It is translated as CASSLGSPTYNEQFF.

This clone came up once. Written as DNA, the CDR3 is TGTGCCAGCAGCCCGGGGGGGTCCCAGCATTTT. Its protein is CASSPGGSQHF. This chain joins TRBV7-9 and TRBJ1-5, with a possible D match to TRBD1 (5 bases). This CDR3 region has 11 residues. V was clipped by 5 bases and J by 11 bases, with 10 bases between them. The germline CDR1 and CDR2 sequences are SEHNR and FQNEAQ (reference sequence).

The chain carries TRBV27 and TRBJ1-1; a possible D gene is TRBD1 (5 bases). From germline, CDR1 is MNHEY and CDR2 SMNVEV (reference sequence). CDR3 length: 14 amino acids. Deletions cut 3 bases from V and 4 bases from J, with 12 bases between. This CDR3 is CASSFGGVGTEAFF. For the CDR3, the DNA is TGTGCCAGCAGTTTTGGAGGGGTGGGCACTGAAGCTTTCTTT.

This clone occurred a few times. V gene TRBV25-1 combines with J gene TRBJ2-5, with TRBD1 matching 8 bases. Germline loops: CDR1 MGHDK, CDR2 SYGVNS. The CDR3 covers 14 residues. The J segment lost 1 base and the V segment lost 7 bases, leaving 5 bases of the junction unmatched. The CDR3: CASTPGGPQETQYF. The CDR3 DNA is TGTGCCAGCACCCCAGGGGGCCCCCAAGAGACCCAGTACTTC.

The rearrangement uses TRBV30 and TRBJ1-1; TRBD1 might be the D (6 bases). The V end lost 2 bases, the J end lost 4 bases, and 17 bases lay between the germline ends. Germline V gives CDR1 GTSNPN, CDR2 SVGIG (reference sequence). This CDR3 has 15 residues. The CDR3 loop reads CAWSRGGRGSTEAFF. The CDR3 DNA reads as TGTGCCTGGAGTAGAGGGGGGAGGGGGAGCACTGAAGCTTTCTTT.

The chain combines TRBV28 with TRBJ2-7, with TRBD2 matching 9 bases. The CDR3 is 14 amino acids. Per germline, CDR1 MDHEN and CDR2 SYDVKM. Trimming took 10 bases from V and 3 from J; bases not matched to a gene: 10. CDR3 bases: TGTGCCACCAAACCCGGACTAGCGATCTACGAGCAGTACTTC. Translating it yields CATKPGLAIYEQYF. The entire variable domain, with the rest obtained from reference TRBV28 and TRBJ2-7, is as follows: DVKVTQSSRYLVKRTGEKVFLECVQDMDHENMFWYRQDPGLGLRLIYFSYDVKMKEKGDIPEGYSVSREKKERFSLILESASTNQTSMYLCATKPGLAIYEQYFGPGTRLTVT.

The CDR3 bases are TGCAGCGTCGCTGACAGTTACGAGCAGTACTTC. It encodes CSVADSYEQYF. The chain is built from TRBV29-1 and TRBJ2-7; D is perhaps TRBD1 (5 bases). V was trimmed by 6 bases and J by 4 bases, leaving 10 bases between them. The germline V gene has CDR1 SQVTM and CDR2 ANQGSEA. CDR3 length: 11 residues.

This chain links TRBV11-1 with TRBJ1-2; no reliable D call. The V end lost 5 bases, the J end lost 8 bases, and 15 bases lay between the germline ends. CDR3 length: 13 residues. Germline V gene lookup returns CDR1 SGHAT and CDR2 FQDESV (reference sequence). The CDR3 loop is CASSERARSGYTF. As DNA, the CDR3 is TGTGCCAGCAGCGAGAGGGCCAGGAGCGGCTACACCTTC.

This sequence joins TRBV4-1 and TRBJ2-2; 7 bases map to TRBD2. This CDR3 contains 16 residues. CDR1 and CDR2 from the germline V gene are MGHRA and YSYEKL. With V trimmed by 5 bases and J by 2 bases, 8 bases remained unmatched. CDR3 sequence: CASSYPGGINTGELFF. The CDR3, as DNA: TGCGCCAGCAGCTACCCCGGGGGGATAAACACCGGGGAGCTGTTTTTT.

CDR3 sequence: CASSVEAGNTDTQYF. Written as DNA, the CDR3 is TGTGCCAGCAGCGTAGAGGCGGGGAACACAGATACGCAGTATTTT. V usage is TRBV9 and J usage is TRBJ2-3; D is perhaps TRBD2 (6 bases). V was pared by 0 bases and J by 2 bases, with 10 bases between. The CDR3 spans 15 residues. Germline lookup yields CDR1 SGDLS and CDR2 YYNGEE.

The rearrangement uses TRBV6-6 and TRBJ1-5, with 7 bases fitting TRBD1. The V segment lost 6 bases and the J segment 0 bases; nucleotides outside the gene matches: 5. The CDR3 is 15 amino acids. CDR1 MNHNY and CDR2 SVGAGI come from the germline V gene (reference sequence). This CDR3 is CASSPTGNSNQPQHF. In DNA form, the CDR3 reads TGTGCCAGCAGCCCGACAGGGAATAGCAATCAGCCCCAGCATTTT.

The rearrangement links TRBV5-4 to TRBJ2-5; tentative D call: TRBD1 (5 bases). From germline, CDR1 is SGHNT and CDR2 YYREEE (reference sequence). V was cut by 0 bases and J by 2 bases, with 14 bases left in between. CDR3 size: 16 residues. This CDR3 reads CASSLGTRQGQETQYF. In nucleotides, the CDR3 is TGTGCCAGCAGCTTGGGCACCCGTCAGGGTCAAGAGACCCAGTACTTC.

The chain combines TRBV5-1 with TRBJ2-2, with 9 bases identical to TRBD2. Germline-derived CDR1 and CDR2 are SGHRS and YFSETQ. This CDR3 has 16 amino acids. Trimming took 6 bases from V and 1 from J; bases not matched to a gene: 7. The CDR3 DNA reads as TGCGCCAGCACGGAACGAGCGGGGGGGAACACCGGGGAGCTGTTTTTT. Translation gives CASTERAGGNTGELFF.

The chain couples TRBV11-2 to TRBJ2-7; 10 bases match TRBD1. The CDR3 spans 16 residues. Germline loops: CDR1 SGHAT, CDR2 FQNNGV. The ends lost 5 bases at V and 7 bases at J; junction bases unmatched: 14. DNA of the CDR3: TGTGCCAGCAGCCCAGGGTCCGGGACAGGGGTCCAAGAGCAGTACTTC. Its protein is CASSPGSGTGVQEQYF.